This TCR beta chain is from a study of prognosis after radiotherapy for stage I lung cancer. Study-level background: Enrolled patients had stage I non-small cell lung cancer and entered the cohort between April 2018 and 2019. While roughly 15 patients showed no significant progression after radiotherapy, a few developed distant metastases at a median of 7 months.

The CDR3 length is 15 residues. V was trimmed by 3 bases and J by 1 base, leaving 12 bases between them. Per the germline V gene, CDR1 is SGHRS and CDR2 is YFSETQ. The table lists this clonotype with many counts. Amplicons of TCR beta CDR3 were generated from genomic DNA by two-round multiplex PCR. Round-one PCR had primers specific to each TRBV and TRBJ gene. In TCRdb, the multiplex PCR reads were re-called with MiXCR into one record per CDR3 protein. The sample lists about 15,000 distinct CDR3 sequences, about a third occurring once. Peripheral blood, in roughly 6.4-milliliter volumes, was drawn at each of two time points.

The source is a donor of 50 years or more with non-small cell lung cancer. The chain carries TRBV5-1 and TRBJ2-3, with D possibly being TRBD1 or TRBD2 (5 bases each). Sequences were derived from PBMCs, sampled before or after stereotactic body radiation therapy (not recorded which). The CDR3, as DNA: TGCGCCAGCAGCTCTGGGACGGGCCGCACAGATACGCAGTATTTT. Its translation is CASSSGTGRTDTQYF.